The sequence of this TCR beta chain was determined in a study of cytomegalovirus exposure and HLA in healthy donors (dated by TCRdb to 2016 to 2017). Regarding the research as a whole: According to an earlier analysis of around 600 of the donors, some 180 million T cells yielded some 120 million unique TCR beta sequences and less than 300 Gb of sequence data. Approximately 300 gigabases of sequencing data and 70 million to 100 million unique TCR sequences were included in an early release covering 550 to 800 HLA-typed donors. The study used immunosequencing to profile the T cell repertoires of around 600 subjects and linked those repertoires to cytomegalovirus serostatus. Of the approximately 400 genotyped donors, 65% to 90% fell in the genetic ancestry cluster associated with self-reported Caucasian donors. A later analysis re-analyzed previously published TCR beta repertoires from 600 to 850 donors and added high-resolution HLA genotyping to study TCR occurrence patterns. Rather than using new phenotypic data, the later analysis identified candidate immune exposures from TCR beta sequences and from how often those sequences occurred across donors. To decide whether each TCR beta V gene segment behaved as functional or pseudogenic, an earlier analysis of 587 of the donors relied on high-throughput TCR beta sequencing. In a later genetic analysis, genome-wide SNP genotypes for about three fifths of the 666 donors were used, and that subset was treated as a discovery cohort. Class I and class II HLA loci were covered by the typing at four-digit resolution. Donor age, sex, ethnicity and CMV serostatus were compiled alongside the repertoire data. Across approximately 420 genotyped donors of the cohort, an average of roughly 250,000 unique TCR beta nucleotide sequences per donor were sequenced, and approximately 19% of those sequences were non-productive. The number of donors typed differed by locus, with 629-630 for A, B, C, DRB1 and DQB1, about 500 for DQA1, about 610 for DPA1, and some 470 for DPB1. High-throughput TCR immunosequencing, statistical association of individual TCRs with disease status, and machine learning were combined to predict cytomegalovirus infection status. The study was designed to test whether signatures of past pathogen exposure could be identified by cataloging public T cell receptors. Along with the approximately 700-subject first cohort, a separate validation cohort of over a hundred different subjects was used. A handful of DR-DQ haplotypes were handled as single units for association and clustering because linkage in the cohort was strong. All discovery cohort repertoires had been generated on a single sequencing platform. Points the paper makes about the study in general: Most TCR sequences were observed very rarely across donors, whereas some public TCRs were present in many individuals. Compared with equally common non-associated chains, HLA-associated TCR beta chains in a later analysis were more clonally expanded and had lower generation probabilities. The study gave a list of around 170 TCR beta chains associated with cytomegalovirus. In a later genetic analysis, a missense DCLRE1C variant was associated with V-gene and J-gene trimming of TCR beta chains, and the association was replicated in an independent cohort. Linkage disequilibrium might explain the correlated functional status among segregating V segments, but an unknown experimental factor could not be ruled out. A group of highly shared sequence variants was considered likely to be a technical artifact of the sequencing pipeline. In a later genetic analysis, fewer N-insertions in productive TCRs were reported among donors in an Asian-associated ancestry cluster than the approximately 670-donor mean. Seventeen rarely observed V segments, including chromosome 9 orphons, were excluded from the earlier analysis of several hundred of the donors because counts were too low. A later analysis found that TCR association rates varied across HLA loci, with DRB1 alleles showing the most associated TCRs and HLA-C alleles the fewest. The cohort was sequenced for TCR beta chains only, and without alpha or paired-chain data the features that could be detected were limited. The only immune exposure information available for the cohort was CMV serostatus. In a later analysis, most CMV-associated TCR beta chains were found to appear HLA-restricted, with HLA associations seemingly driven largely by CMV exposure. A few of the identified cytomegalovirus-associated TCR beta chains were confirmed in vitro to be specific for cytomegalovirus antigens. Several of the top co-occurrence clusters appeared to be linked to parvovirus B19, influenza, CMV and Epstein-Barr virus, according to a later analysis. A later analysis associated 17,000 or so TCR beta sequences with specific HLA alleles at a false discovery rate of 0.05. The classifier was reported to diagnose cytomegalovirus status with high specificity and sensitivity in both the original cohort and the validation cohort. A further reported finding was that TCR beta sequences accurately predicted the HLA-A and HLA-B alleles for most subjects in the first cohort. Presence/absence analyses assumed roughly uniform sequencing depth across donors, an assumption that may not hold. The 87-base-pair reads could not distinguish some IMGT-functional V segments, including TRBV6-2 and TRBV6-3, so those segments were excluded. In an earlier analysis of more than 450 of the donors, most TCR beta V segments were observed in productive rearrangements about 90% or about 30% of the time, broadly matching IMGT annotations. Strong co-occurrence of HLA alleles, especially DR and DQ, made assigning TCR associations to individual alleles difficult. Because some donors lacked HLA typing at each locus, the association tests relied only on the typed subset. According to the authors, the approach could potentially be generalized to other disease states and immunological phenotypes.

In regard to this clone: The clone's antigen remains unknown. Base qualities are not at hand, and no much larger clone is one base apart.

The germline V and J ends show losses of 5 bases and 3 bases respectively, and no gene match explains 3 bases of the junction. Per the germline V gene, SNHLY is the CDR1 and FYNNEI is the CDR2. From the cysteine through the phenylalanine, the CDR3 covers 14 amino acids. Only the CDR3 DNA stays, 42 bases, in frame from base 1. The cohort was made up of 666 healthy bone marrow donors. At the time of sampling, all cohort members were nominally healthy, though unrecorded immune exposures were likely present. The donor was CMV seronegative and belonged to the group of approximately 320 seronegative cohort members. A peripheral blood sample was provided by each donor, and peripheral blood mononuclear cells were used for TCR beta sequencing. The Qiagen DNeasy Blood Extraction Kit was used to extract genomic DNA from the blood cell samples. The library was obtained by the immunoSEQ multiplex PCR assay. The multiplex PCR relied on a mix of 60 forward primers for TCR Vbeta segments and 13 reverse primers for TCR Jbeta segments. The CDR3 region of rearranged TCR beta genes was amplified from genomic DNA by a multiplex PCR assay. Amplified TCR beta libraries were sequenced as 87-base-pair reads on the Illumina HiSeq System. In the authors' own workflow: Across the roughly 640 repertoires, a later analysis counted some 80 million unique TCR beta chains, roughly 11 million of which were shared by at least two donors. To remove PCR and sequencing errors, raw reads were error-corrected and collapsed into unique sequences using a nearest-neighbor algorithm that merged closely related sequences. CDR3 sequences were aligned to IMGT reference sequences to assign V, D and J gene segments. For a sequence to be retained, a match of at least six nucleotides was required to both a V gene segment and a J gene segment. A rearrangement counted as productive if the CDR3 had no stop codons and remained in frame with V and J, and every other rearrangement counted as non-productive. Following IMGT convention, CDR3 was defined as the stretch from the second conserved V-encoded cysteine up to the conserved J-encoded phenylalanine. The earlier analysis of 500 to 650 of the donors excluded any sequence lacking an unambiguous match to a single V gene segment. In an earlier analysis of 450 to 750 of the donors, a V segment was called functional when productive rearrangements were above 56.7%, and segregating when the standard deviation between donors exceeded 5%. A statistical classification framework was developed to diagnose cytomegalovirus status using the catalog of TCR beta chain sequences. In a later analysis, TCR nucleotide sequences were compared against IMGT/GENE-DB human TR gene sequences so that V and J genes could be assigned. Using the TCRdist pipeline, a later analysis assigned CDR3 sequences along with most-parsimonious VDJ recombination scenarios. In a later analysis, every TCR beta chain was defined by the combination of its CDR3 amino acid sequence and its V-gene family, and reads without a unique V-gene family were dropped. To address suspected cross-contamination and a sequencing artifact, a later analysis removed 592 highly shared, low-generation-probability nucleotide sequences. A later analysis calculated a clonal expansion index for each public chain from normalized within-repertoire ranks of inferred template counts. In a later analysis, generation probabilities were computed using a VDJ recombination model fitted to out-of-frame rearrangements, and the results were checked against IGoR. In a later analysis, hypergeometric tests were used to score TCR-TCR, TCR-HLA and TCR-CMV co-occurrence, with a repertoire-size bias correction applied to TCR pairs. False discovery rates were estimated in a later analysis by permuting HLA or CMV assignments 20 times. In a later analysis, co-occurring TCRs were grouped using DBSCAN, with TCRdist sequence similarity added in when clustering inside HLA-allele-positive subsets. Co-occurrence clustering excluded repertoires with fewer than 30,000 or more than 120,000 public chains, plus five with anomalous nucleotide sharing. TCRdb limited this immuneACCESS table to in-frame rearrangements with V and J called. A share of clones is missing; checked studies link under half to unresolved V genes, and the rest is unexplained. V and J calls and clone size follow that table, whereas D and trimming were derived from the DNA. The sample yields around 98,000 clones; roughly three quarters were counted once. 1.4% to 1.5% of the sample belongs to the ten largest clones.

Specimen: PBMCs. The sequence links TRBV2 to TRBJ1-4; the junction holds 7 bases that match TRBD1. The receptor comes from a man aged 40-49 years in good health and CMV-seronegative. The CDR3 protein sequence reads: CASSPTGANEKLFF. The DNA sequence is TGTGCCAGCAGTCCAACAGGGGCTAATGAAAAACTGTTTTTT.